Listed here is a single T cell receptor (beta chain). No antigen is known for it. These data come from a study of long-term antiretroviral therapy in people with HIV. General observations from the study: With ART, diversity went up but was still lower than in transplant donor controls. The range of CDR3 lengths in HIV repertoires proved narrower than that found in controls. Clonal populations expanded prior to ART predominated within the repertoire at all time points.

Investigators performed immunoSEQ version v3.0 at survey level. This table comes from immunoSEQ multiplex PCR, and its TCRdb copy is limited to in-frame clones, with some not included. The sample holds around 25,000 clones, about 86% seen once. The CDR3 is 14 amino acids. In germline, CDR1 is SGHNT, CDR2 YYREEE (reference sequence). Deletions cut 0 bases from V and 2 bases from J, with 6 bases between. The source of this sequence is a man aged 25 to 45 with HIV. The material sequenced was unsorted PBMCs, taken more than 4.3 years after starting antiretroviral therapy. The chain combines TRBV5-4 with TRBJ1-5; weak D call: TRBD1 (5 bases). CDR3 sequence: CASSLEGGNQPQHF. Written as DNA, the CDR3 is TGTGCCAGCAGCTTGGAAGGGGGCAATCAGCCCCAGCATTTT.